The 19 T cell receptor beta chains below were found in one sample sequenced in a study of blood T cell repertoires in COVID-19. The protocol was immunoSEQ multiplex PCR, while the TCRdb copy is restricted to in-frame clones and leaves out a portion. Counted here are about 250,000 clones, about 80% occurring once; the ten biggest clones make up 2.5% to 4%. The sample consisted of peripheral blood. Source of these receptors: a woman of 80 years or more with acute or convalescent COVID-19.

This CDR3 reads CATRQNYEQYF. The CDR3 DNA is TGTGCCACCCGACAGAACTACGAGCAGTACTTC. This sequence joins TRBV10-3 and TRBJ2-7, with D possibly TRBD1 on 5 matching bases. V was trimmed by 10 bases and J by 3 bases, leaving 10 bases between them. Germline V CDR1 and CDR2: ENHRY, SYGVKD. The CDR3 sequence is 11 residues long.

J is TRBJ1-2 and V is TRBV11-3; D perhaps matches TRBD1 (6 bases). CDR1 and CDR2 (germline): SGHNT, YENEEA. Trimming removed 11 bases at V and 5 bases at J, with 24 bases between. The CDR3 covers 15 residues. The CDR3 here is CAAHRGEGRQYGYTF. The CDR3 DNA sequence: TGTGCCGCTCATAGGGGGGAGGGGCGACAATATGGCTACACCTTC.

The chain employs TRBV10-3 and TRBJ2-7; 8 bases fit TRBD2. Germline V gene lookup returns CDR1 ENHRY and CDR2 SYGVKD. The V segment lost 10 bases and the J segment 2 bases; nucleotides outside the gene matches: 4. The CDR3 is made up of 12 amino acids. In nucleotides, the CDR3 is TGTGCCACCCGGGGACTAGCCTACGAGCAGTACTTC. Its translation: CATRGLAYEQYF.

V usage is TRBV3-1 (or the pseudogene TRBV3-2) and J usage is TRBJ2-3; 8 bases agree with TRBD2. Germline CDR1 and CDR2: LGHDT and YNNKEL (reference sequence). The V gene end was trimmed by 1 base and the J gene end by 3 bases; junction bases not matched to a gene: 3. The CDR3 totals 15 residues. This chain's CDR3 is CASSQVRGRTDTQYF. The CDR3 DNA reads TGTGCCAGCAGCCAAGTACGCGGGAGGACAGATACGCAGTATTTT.

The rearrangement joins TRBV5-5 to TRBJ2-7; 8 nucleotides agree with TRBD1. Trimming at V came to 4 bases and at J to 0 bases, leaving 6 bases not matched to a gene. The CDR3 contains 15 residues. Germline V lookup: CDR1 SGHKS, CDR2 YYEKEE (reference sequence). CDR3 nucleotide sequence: TGTGCCAGCAGCCTCAGGACAGGGACCTCCTACGAGCAGTACTTC. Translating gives CASSLRTGTSYEQYF.

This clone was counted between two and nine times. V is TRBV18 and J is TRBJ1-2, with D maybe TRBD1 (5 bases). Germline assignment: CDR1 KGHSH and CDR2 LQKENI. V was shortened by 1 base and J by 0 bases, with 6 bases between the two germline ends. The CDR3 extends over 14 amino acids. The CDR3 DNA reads TGTGCCAGCTCACCACAGACAGCTAACTATGGCTACACCTTC. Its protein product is CASSPQTANYGYTF.

CDR3 protein: CASSPPWGEIAEAFF. The CDR3 DNA sequence: TGTGCCAGCTCACCCCCCTGGGGGGAGATAGCTGAAGCTTTCTTT. This chain joins TRBV18 and TRBJ1-1, with D perhaps TRBD1 (5 bases). Germline-derived CDR1 and CDR2 are KGHSH and LQKENI. The V end was cut by 3 bases, the J end by 6 bases, with 17 bases between. CDR3 size: 15 residues.

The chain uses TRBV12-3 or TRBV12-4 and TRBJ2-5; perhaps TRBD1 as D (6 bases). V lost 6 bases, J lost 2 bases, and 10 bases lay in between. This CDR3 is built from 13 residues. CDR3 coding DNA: TGTGCCAGCAGGTATGGACAGCAAGAGACCCAGTACTTC. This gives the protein CASRYGQQETQYF.

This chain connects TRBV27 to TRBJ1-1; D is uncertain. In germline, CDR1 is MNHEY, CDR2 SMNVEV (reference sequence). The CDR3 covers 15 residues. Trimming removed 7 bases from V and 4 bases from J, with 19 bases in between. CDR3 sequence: CASNYSPVEGTEAFF. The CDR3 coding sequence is TGTGCCAGCAACTACAGCCCCGTCGAGGGCACTGAAGCTTTCTTT.

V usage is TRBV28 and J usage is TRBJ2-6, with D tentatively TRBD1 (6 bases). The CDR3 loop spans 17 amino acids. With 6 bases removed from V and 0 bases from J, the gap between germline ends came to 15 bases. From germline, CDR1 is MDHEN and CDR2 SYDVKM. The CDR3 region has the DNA TGTGCCAGCAGGAAACCGGGACACAACTCTGGGGCCAACGTCCTGACTTTC. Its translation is CASRKPGHNSGANVLTF.

The CDR3 here is CASGLVWGASNQPQHF. Written as DNA, the CDR3 is TGTGCTAGTGGTTTGGTATGGGGCGCAAGCAATCAGCCCCAGCATTTT. V gene TRBV12-5 combines with J gene TRBJ1-5, with TRBD1 as a possible D gene (5 bases). The ends were cut back, 0 bases at V and 1 base at J, with 10 bases in the middle. The germline gives CDR1 LGHNT, CDR2 FRNRAP. The CDR3 is made up of 16 amino acids.

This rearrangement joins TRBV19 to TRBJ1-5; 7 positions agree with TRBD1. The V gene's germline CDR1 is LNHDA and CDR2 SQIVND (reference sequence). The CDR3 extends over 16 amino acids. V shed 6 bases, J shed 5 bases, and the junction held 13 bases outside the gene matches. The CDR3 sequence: CASRTGNTDKYQPQHF. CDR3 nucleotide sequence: TGTGCCAGTAGGACAGGGAATACGGATAAGTATCAGCCCCAGCATTTT.

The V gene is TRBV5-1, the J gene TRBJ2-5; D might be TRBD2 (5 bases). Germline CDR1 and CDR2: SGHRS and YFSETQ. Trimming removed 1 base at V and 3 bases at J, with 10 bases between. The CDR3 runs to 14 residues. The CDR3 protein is CASSLFREKETQYF. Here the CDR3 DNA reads TGCGCCAGCAGCTTGTTCCGGGAAAAAGAGACCCAGTACTTC.

For the CDR3, the DNA is TGTGCCAGCAGCTCAGGGACTGAAGCTTTCTTT. Translated, it gives CASSSGTEAFF. The gene calls are TRBV7-3 and TRBJ1-1, with a tentative D call TRBD1 (5 bases). Germline V CDR1 and CDR2: SGHTA, FQGTGA. The CDR3 extends over 11 amino acids. Trimming pared 4 bases from V and 5 bases from J, leaving 5 bases between.

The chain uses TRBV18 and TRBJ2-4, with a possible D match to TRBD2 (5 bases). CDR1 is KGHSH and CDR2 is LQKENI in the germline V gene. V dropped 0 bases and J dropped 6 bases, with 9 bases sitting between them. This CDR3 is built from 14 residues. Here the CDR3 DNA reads TGTGCCAGCTCACCACCGTGGACTTTAAACATTCAGTACTTC. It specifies CASSPPWTLNIQYF.

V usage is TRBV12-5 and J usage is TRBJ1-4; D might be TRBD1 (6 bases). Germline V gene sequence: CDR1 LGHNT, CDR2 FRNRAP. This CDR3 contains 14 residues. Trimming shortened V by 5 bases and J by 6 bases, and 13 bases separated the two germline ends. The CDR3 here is CASGPWQGHEKLFF. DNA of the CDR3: TGTGCTAGTGGTCCCTGGCAGGGGCATGAAAAACTGTTTTTT.

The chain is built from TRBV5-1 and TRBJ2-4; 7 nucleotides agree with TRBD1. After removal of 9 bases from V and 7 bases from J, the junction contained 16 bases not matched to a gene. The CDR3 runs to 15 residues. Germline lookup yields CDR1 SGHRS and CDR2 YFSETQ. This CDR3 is CATSTGTVGGNIQYF. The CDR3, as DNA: TGCGCCACCAGTACCGGGACAGTTGGGGGCAACATTCAGTACTTC.

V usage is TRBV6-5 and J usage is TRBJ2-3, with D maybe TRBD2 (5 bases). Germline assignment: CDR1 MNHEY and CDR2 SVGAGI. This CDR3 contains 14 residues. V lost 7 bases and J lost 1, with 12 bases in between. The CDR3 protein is CASKRALGTDTQYF. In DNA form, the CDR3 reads TGTGCCAGCAAGAGGGCCCTGGGCACAGATACGCAGTATTTT.

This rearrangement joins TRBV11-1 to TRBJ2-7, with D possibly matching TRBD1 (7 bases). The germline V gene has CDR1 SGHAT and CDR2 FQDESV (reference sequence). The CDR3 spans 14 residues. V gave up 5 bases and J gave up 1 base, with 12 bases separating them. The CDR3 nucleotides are TGTGCCAGCAGCCAGGGGGGCAATTCCTACGAGCAGTACTTC. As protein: CASSQGGNSYEQYF.